One and the same sample provided the 9 T cell receptor beta chains below, sequenced in a study of blood T cells in healthy people across ages. The use of a sample-barcoded 5' primer and a J-beta primer mix characterized a second PCR of about 7 to 12 cycles. TCRdb analysed the 5' RACE reads with MiXCR anew, one entry per CDR3 protein. The table has approximately 2,000,000 distinct CDR3 sequences, roughly 43% seen once. The sample was blood. The receptors come from a human donor in good health.

CDR3 DNA sequence: TGTGCCAGCAGCTACGGACAGGAGATTCTCTACGGCTACACCTTC. This sequence encodes CASSYGQEILYGYTF. The chain couples TRBV9 to TRBJ1-2, with TRBD1 identical over 7 bases. CDR3 length: 15 amino acids. Germline values: CDR1 SGDLS, CDR2 YYNGEE. V shed 4 bases, J shed 8 bases, and the junction held 14 bases outside the gene matches.

This clonotype has only a few counts. Sequence at one end of the junction differs from germline and may be a read error. The chain joins TRBV29-1 to TRBJ2-3; 7 bases are a match to TRBD1. The CDR3 runs to 13 residues. CDR1 and CDR2 from the germline V gene are SQVTM and ANQGSEA. Here the CDR3 reads CGVQGVGSDTQYF. The CDR3 nucleotides read TGCGGCGTGCAGGGGGTCGGGTCCGATACGCAGTATTTT.

J is TRBJ1-2 and V is TRBV7-9, with 7 bases fitting TRBD1. The CDR3 has 18 amino acids. From germline, CDR1 is SEHNR and CDR2 FQNEAQ (reference sequence). With 1 base clipped from V and 0 bases from J, the junction kept 11 bases outside the gene matches. The CDR3 DNA follows: TGTGCCAGCAGCTTAGGGACAGGTTTACTGTCCGCTAACTATGGCTACACCTTC. Residues: CASSLGTGLLSANYGYTF.

About this clonotype itself: Being one base from a much bigger clone, this may be a read error. As DNA, the CDR3 is TGTACCAGCAGTTTATTGGGCAGGGGGTACGAGCAGTACTTC. Residues: CTSSLLGRGYEQYF. The chain joins TRBV27 to TRBJ2-7; 7 nucleotides match TRBD1. The CDR3 spans 14 residues. The germline V gene encodes CDR1 MNHEY and CDR2 SMNVEV (reference sequence).

The chain employs TRBV7-2 and TRBJ2-1; perhaps TRBD2 as D (6 bases). Trimming stripped 3 bases from V and 5 bases from J, with 14 bases between. CDR1 is SGHTA, CDR2 FQGNSA, per germline. This CDR3 is 15 amino acids long. CDR3 sequence: CASSLRGLGNNEQFF. The CDR3 DNA is TGTGCCAGCAGCTTGCGGGGACTGGGGAACAATGAGCAGTTCTTC.

This clonotype has just a few counts. In DNA, the CDR3 is TGTGCCAGCAGCTCGGGGGGTTCCGTAGCCAAAAACATTCAGTACTTC. It translates to CASSSGGSVAKNIQYF. The V gene is TRBV7-2, the J gene TRBJ2-4; TRBD2 matches 7 bases. The CDR3 runs 16 residues. The V segment lost 4 bases and the J segment 0 bases; nucleotides outside the gene matches: 6. Germline CDR1 reads SGHTA; CDR2 reads FQGNSA.

The chain combines TRBV6-1 with TRBJ1-5; possible D gene TRBD1, 5 bases. This CDR3 has 16 residues. V lost 1 base to trimming and J lost 0 bases, with 10 bases between them. CDR1 is MNHNS, CDR2 SASEGT, per germline. CDR3 sequence reads: CASSEGTFYSNQPQHF. The DNA of the CDR3 is TGTGCCAGCAGTGAAGGGACATTTTATAGCAATCAGCCCCAGCATTTT.

This clonotype was seen a handful of times. V is TRBV7-2 and J is TRBJ2-1; tentatively, D is TRBD2 (6 bases). This CDR3 spans 17 amino acids. V shed 5 bases and J shed 2 bases, with 19 bases lying between them. CDR1 and CDR2 from the germline V gene are SGHTA and FQGNSA. CDR3 in amino acids: CASSPVYGGVTYNEQFF. The CDR3 bases are TGTGCCAGCAGCCCAGTTTACGGGGGAGTCACCTACAATGAGCAGTTCTTC.

This clonotype was counted a few times. V usage is TRBV20-1 and J usage is TRBJ2-7, with D tentatively TRBD1 or TRBD2 (6 bases each). The CDR3 has 14 amino acids. Germline V CDR1 and CDR2: DFQATT, SNEGSKA (reference sequence). Trimming removed 6 bases at V and 0 bases at J, with 15 bases between. The CDR3 spells CSALKGGSSYEQYF. The CDR3 DNA reads as TGCAGTGCGCTCAAGGGGGGAAGCTCCTACGAGCAGTACTTC.